These 14 T cell receptor beta chains share one sample of origin, sequenced in a study of cytomegalovirus exposure and HLA in healthy donors. 13 Jbeta primers and 60 Vbeta primers were used for the PCR. This table comes from immunoSEQ multiplex PCR, and its TCRdb copy is limited to in-frame clones, with some not included. The data hold about 200,000 clones, with roughly 80% observed a single time. Input material: PBMCs. The receptors were gathered from a woman in her twenties or thirties in good health and CMV-seropositive.

V gene TRBV7-9 combines with J gene TRBJ2-3; 8 bases agree with TRBD2. The germline CDR1 and CDR2 sequences are SEHNR and FQNEAQ (reference sequence). V shed 7 bases and J 2 bases; nucleotides not matched to a gene: 8. The CDR3 sequence is 15 residues long. CDR3: CASNLGGAPTDTQYF. CDR3 nucleotides: TGTGCCAGCAACCTCGGGGGGGCTCCCACAGATACGCAGTATTTT.

The chain carries TRBV2 and TRBJ2-7, with TRBD1 matching over 8 bases. The CDR3 spans 15 residues. Germline-derived CDR1 and CDR2 are SNHLY and FYNNEI. J gave up 4 bases and V 7 bases, and 12 bases lay outside the gene matches. In DNA form, the CDR3 reads TGTGCCAGCACCCCTGGGGGGACAGGACCTTACGAGCAGTACTTC. It yields the protein CASTPGGTGPYEQYF. The whole variable domain, remainder taken from reference TRBV2 and TRBJ2-7, is EPEVTQTPSHQVTQMGQEVILRCVPISNHLYFYWYRQILGQKVEFLVSFYNNEISEKSEIFDDQFSVERPDGSNFTLKIRSTKLEDSAMYFCASTPGGTGPYEQYFGPGTRLTVT.

This chain links TRBV28 with TRBJ2-6; TRBD1 matches 9 bases. The CDR3 totals 17 residues. Germline CDR1 is MDHEN and CDR2 is SYDVKM. J gave up 0 bases and V 6 bases, and 6 bases lay outside the gene matches. The CDR3 here is CASRDRGYHSGANVLTF. As DNA, the CDR3 is TGTGCCAGCAGGGACAGGGGTTACCACTCTGGGGCCAACGTCCTGACTTTC.

This clone was counted a few times. The CDR3 nucleotides read TGTGCCAGCAGCTACCGAGGAGATACGCAGTATTTT. This translates into CASSYRGDTQYF. The chain combines TRBV7-2 with TRBJ2-3; D unclear. This CDR3 region has 12 residues. V gave up 4 bases and J gave up 5 bases, with 7 bases separating them. Germline values: CDR1 SGHTA, CDR2 FQGNSA.

The chain combines TRBV7-9 with TRBJ2-5; D possibly corresponds to TRBD1 (6 bases). Germline V gives CDR1 SEHNR, CDR2 FQNEAQ (reference sequence). V lost 1 base and J 6 bases, leaving 12 bases between the germline ends. The CDR3 is 14 amino acids. The CDR3 spells CASSLDREFQTQYF. In DNA, the CDR3 is TGTGCCAGCAGCTTAGACAGGGAGTTCCAGACCCAGTACTTC.

The rearrangement links TRBV5-1 to TRBJ1-2, with unresolved D. Germline assignment: CDR1 SGHRS and CDR2 YFSETQ. Trimming pared 2 bases from V and 2 bases from J, leaving 7 bases between. This CDR3 is built from 13 residues. CDR3 bases: TGCGCCAGCAGCTTCAGTGTCAACTATGGCTACACCTTC. Translating gives CASSFSVNYGYTF.

V gene TRBV19 combines with J gene TRBJ2-2; the D is unclear. V lost 4 bases and J lost 4, with 22 bases in between. The CDR3 has 18 residues. In germline, CDR1 is LNHDA, CDR2 SQIVND (reference sequence). The DNA of the CDR3 is TGTGCCAGTAGTACGCCCAATTCGAGGCGCGGAGCCACCGGGGAGCTGTTTTTT. Residues: CASSTPNSRRGATGELFF.

This clone turned up a few times. The chain links TRBV28 to TRBJ2-7; TRBD2 agrees at 7 bases. After removal of 7 bases from V and 0 bases from J, the junction contained 12 bases not matched to a gene. CDR3 size: 16 residues. Germline V gene data show CDR1 as MDHEN and CDR2 as SYDVKM. The CDR3 sequence is CASNLDGAGSSYEQYF. DNA of the CDR3: TGTGCCAGCAACCTTGATGGAGCGGGGTCCTCCTACGAGCAGTACTTC.

The genes are TRBV7-9 and TRBJ2-3; 7 bases are shared with TRBD2. CDR1 SEHNR and CDR2 FQNEAQ come from the germline V gene (reference sequence). The V and J ends lost 6 bases and 4 bases, in that order; junction bases with no gene match: 7. The CDR3 is 14 residues long. CDR3 nucleotides: TGTGCCAGCAGAAGACTAGCTGGGGCAGATACGCAGTATTTT. Amino acid sequence: CASRRLAGADTQYF. The whole variable domain, remainder taken from reference TRBV7-9 and TRBJ2-3, is DTGVSQNPRHKITKRGQNVTFRCDPISEHNRLYWYRQTLGQGPEFLTYFQNEAQLEKSRLLSDRFSAERPKGSFSTLEIQRTEQGDSAMYLCASRRLAGADTQYFGPGTRLTVL.

V and J are TRBV7-2 and TRBJ1-2; D gene unclear. Trimming took 7 bases from V and 0 from J, leaving 15 bases between them. Germline loops: CDR1 SGHTA, CDR2 FQGNSA. This CDR3 is 15 amino acids long. This CDR3 reads CASTPPRRANYGYTF. DNA of the CDR3: TGTGCCAGCACCCCGCCTAGGAGAGCTAACTATGGCTACACCTTC.

This chain's CDR3 is CASSRQGAGTGELFF. The DNA of the CDR3 is TGTGCCAGCAGTAGACAGGGGGCGGGGACCGGGGAGCTGTTTTTT. V gene TRBV2 combines with J gene TRBJ2-2, with 10 bases identical to TRBD1. Germline V CDR1 and CDR2: SNHLY, FYNNEI. Trimming removed 5 bases from V and 5 bases from J; junction bases left unmatched: 5. The CDR3 is 15 residues long.

This sequence joins TRBV25-1 and TRBJ1-2, with D possibly being TRBD1 (5 bases). Trimming left V 3 bases short and J 2 bases short, with 10 bases between. The CDR3 consists of 14 residues. Germline values: CDR1 MGHDK, CDR2 SYGVNS. CDR3 in DNA: TGTGCCAGCAGTGATGTGGGGCAGAACTATGGCTACACCTTC. This encodes CASSDVGQNYGYTF.

This chain uses TRBV5-1 with TRBJ2-3; weak D call: TRBD1 (5 bases). Germline CDR1 SGHRS, CDR2 YFSETQ. The CDR3 covers 15 residues. The V end was cut by 0 bases, the J end by 4 bases, with 12 bases between. The CDR3 reads CASSLVGRVPDTQYF. The CDR3 DNA reads as TGCGCCAGCAGCTTGGTAGGCAGGGTGCCAGATACGCAGTATTTT. Full variable domain (outside the CDR3, taken from reference TRBV5-1 and TRBJ2-3): KAGVTQTPRYLIKTRGQQVTLSCSPISGHRSVSWYQQTPGQGLQFLFEYFSETQRNKGNFPGRFSGRQFSNSRSEMNVSTLELGDSALYLCASSLVGRVPDTQYFGPGTRLTVL.

This clone appeared a few times. The CDR3 DNA reads TGTGCCAGCAGCGCAAAAGGACAGGATTACTTATTCACAGATACGCAGTATTTT. This translates into CASSAKGQDYLFTDTQYF. The gene calls are TRBV11-2 and TRBJ2-3; 7 bases match TRBD1. With V trimmed by 5 bases and J by 2 bases, 16 bases remained unmatched. The CDR3 covers 18 residues. CDR1 is SGHAT and CDR2 is FQNNGV in the germline V gene.